Listed here are 6 T cell receptor beta chains from one sample, sequenced in a study of the immune and genomic landscape of osteosarcoma. Profiling relied on immunoSEQ multiplex PCR, and the TCRdb table lists in-frame clones only, not all of them. This table has roughly 1,500 clones, around two thirds appearing once. The specimen was primary tumor tissue from the T10 vertebra. All receptors come from a man in his late teens or twenties with osteosarcoma.

The V call is TRBV28, the J call TRBJ2-3; D remains unclear. The CDR3 totals 14 residues. V lost 2 bases and J lost 6, with 12 bases in between. CDR1 MDHEN and CDR2 SYDVKM come from the germline V gene. CDR3 nucleotides: TGTGCCAGCAGTTTAGGGTTTCCACACGATACGCAGTATTTT. Residues: CASSLGFPHDTQYF.

The chain uses TRBV4-2 and TRBJ1-1, with TRBD1 identical over 11 bases. Trimming at V came to 6 bases and at J to 5 bases, leaving 5 bases not matched to a gene. Germline loops: CDR1 LGHNA, CDR2 YNFKEQ. CDR3 length: 14 residues. The CDR3 DNA is TGTGCCAGCAGGGGGGGGGACAGGGGGACTGAAGCTTTCTTT. This sequence encodes CASRGGDRGTEAFF.

The V call is TRBV7-9, the J call TRBJ1-1, with a tentative D call TRBD1 (5 bases). The CDR3 length is 14 residues. The germline V and J ends were trimmed by 3 bases and 11 bases, with 19 bases remaining between them. Germline values: CDR1 SEHNR, CDR2 FQNEAQ (reference sequence). The CDR3 nucleotides are TGTGCCAGCAGCTTGGCCTGGTCCACGGGGGAGGCTTTCTTT. Translated, it gives CASSLAWSTGEAFF.

V and J are TRBV2 and TRBJ2-1, with D perhaps matching TRBD2 (6 bases). This CDR3 region has 13 residues. Germline CDR1 and CDR2: SNHLY and FYNNEI. V dropped 5 bases and J dropped 10 bases, with 15 bases sitting between them. The CDR3 loop is CASSTPEGLEQFF. The CDR3 nucleotides read TGTGCCAGCAGTACCCCCGAGGGACTCGAGCAGTTCTTC.

The J gene is TRBJ1-1, the V gene TRBV27; D is unclear. Looked up from germline, CDR1 is MNHEY and CDR2 is SMNVEV (reference sequence). The length of the CDR3 is 11 residues. The CDR3 DNA reads as TGTGAACGGGGTGGGGTGGCTGAAGCTTTCTTT. Protein product: CERGGVAEAFF.

Notes on this clone: One end of the junction is discordant with germline, which a read error may explain. Other nucleotide sequences in the sample specify the same CDR3. The chain carries TRBV9 and TRBJ1-2, with D possibly TRBD1 on 6 matching bases. Germline CDR1 is SGDLS and CDR2 is YYNGEE. This CDR3 comprises 13 residues. CDR3 DNA sequence: TGTGCCAGCTATAACACAGGGAACTATGGTTACACCTTC. The encoded protein is CASYNTGNYGYTF.